The 5 T cell receptor beta chains reported below all come from one sample, sequenced in a study of CD8 T cells in ankylosing spondylitis. TCRdb re-called the 5' RACE reads through MiXCR, storing one row per CDR3 protein. The sample contains 350,000 or so distinct CDR3 sequences, under 14% of which appear only once. Sequencing was performed on blood, either unsorted or a sorted T cell fraction (not recorded which). The receptors come from a female donor with ankylosing spondylitis or in good health (not recorded which).

The gene calls are TRBV28 and TRBJ2-7; the match to TRBD2 covers 8 bases. This CDR3 comprises 17 residues. Germline CDR1 and CDR2: MDHEN and SYDVKM. The ends lost 7 bases at V and 4 bases at J; junction bases unmatched: 18. In DNA, the CDR3 is TGTGCCAGCACCCCGTCCGAGGGTAGCGGGGTGTATTACGAGCAGTACTTC. Amino acids: CASTPSEGSGVYYEQYF.

A remark on this clonotype: This may arise from a read error, as a much more abundant clone is one base away. The chain links TRBV29-1 to TRBJ2-1; the D is unclear. The CDR3 totals 11 residues. V was cut by 6 bases and J by 12 bases, with 15 bases left in between. CDR1 is SQVTM, CDR2 ANQGSEA, per germline. CDR3 coding DNA: TGCAGCGTCGCAAGCTGGGGTGGGCAGTTCTTC. This encodes CSVASWGGQFF.

This clonotype was detected many times. This chain uses TRBV25-1 with TRBJ2-7; D gene unclear. The CDR3 has 15 residues. The germline CDR1 and CDR2 sequences are MGHDK and SYGVNS. Trimming left V 2 bases short and J 0 bases short, with 11 bases between. The CDR3 nucleotides read TGTGCCAGCAGTGAAGCAGACCGAACCTCCTACGAGCAGTACTTC. It translates to CASSEADRTSYEQYF.

This clonotype showed up just a few times. The chain is built from TRBV4-2 and TRBJ2-7; D not resolved. The germline gives CDR1 LGHNA, CDR2 YNFKEQ. CDR3 length: 14 residues. V was pared by 0 bases and J by 2 bases, with 8 bases between. DNA for the CDR3: TGTGCCAGCAGCCAAGAAGGGCCGGCCTACGAGCAGTACTTC. Amino acid sequence: CASSQEGPAYEQYF.

With respect to this clonotype: Given a much more abundant clone one base away, this may be a read error. CDR3 amino acids: CASSFAPGTGNKPQHF. CDR3 sequence (DNA): TGTGCCAGCAGTTTTGCCCCCGGGACAGGGAATAAGCCCCAGCATTTT. The chain employs TRBV12-3 or TRBV12-4 and TRBJ1-5; 9 nucleotides match TRBD1. This CDR3 contains 16 residues. V lost 3 bases and J lost 8; bases outside the gene matches: 11.